A single sample gave rise to the 22 T cell receptor beta chains below, sequenced in a study of cytomegalovirus exposure and HLA in healthy donors. The primer mix had 60 Vbeta and 13 Jbeta primers. Some clones are missing from TCRdb's copy, which holds only in-frame ones; the method was immunoSEQ multiplex PCR. In the table there are about 150,000 clones, approximately 73% of which are singletons. The specimen sequenced was PBMCs. These receptors all come from a man aged 25-40 years in good health and CMV-seropositive.

This clone has just a few counts. The J gene is TRBJ1-1, the V gene TRBV7-2; 8 bases align to TRBD1. This CDR3 is 13 amino acids long. With V trimmed by 3 bases and J by 4 bases, 1 base remained unmatched. Germline V gene sequence: CDR1 SGHTA, CDR2 FQGNSA. The CDR3 DNA reads TGTGCCAGCAGCTTTGGACAGGGCACTGAAGCTTTCTTT. The encoded protein is CASSFGQGTEAFF.

Note on this clone: At the DNA level, this CDR3 is encoded by other sequences in the same sample as well. This sequence joins TRBV20-1 and TRBJ2-5; D unresolved. Trimming stripped 2 bases from V and 5 bases from J, with 6 bases between. Germline V gene sequence: CDR1 DFQATT, CDR2 SNEGSKA (reference sequence). This CDR3 spans 11 amino acids. CDR3 nucleotides: TGCAGTGCTAGAAAAGAGGAGACCCAGTACTTC. Protein sequence: CSARKEETQYF.

This rearrangement joins TRBV18 to TRBJ2-7; D may be TRBD2 (6 bases). Trimming shortened V by 5 bases and J by 2 bases, and 13 bases separated the two germline ends. The CDR3 is 14 amino acids. Per the germline V gene, CDR1 is KGHSH and CDR2 is LQKENI. CDR3 loop: CASSAGTGPYEQYF. In DNA, the CDR3 is TGTGCCAGCTCAGCCGGGACTGGCCCCTACGAGCAGTACTTC. Full variable domain (missing parts from reference TRBV18 and TRBJ2-7): NAGVMQNPRHLVRRRGQEARLRCSPMKGHSHVYWYRQLPEEGLKFMVYLQKENIIDESGMPKERFSAEFPKEGPSILRIQQVVRGDSAAYFCASSAGTGPYEQYFGPGTRLTVT.

The chain has TRBV7-9 and TRBJ2-5; 11 nucleotides match TRBD2. The V segment lost 6 bases and the J segment 4 bases; nucleotides outside the gene matches: 4. The CDR3 is 14 amino acids. Germline loops: CDR1 SEHNR, CDR2 FQNEAQ (reference sequence). CDR3 DNA sequence: TGTGCCAGCAGACTTACTAGCGGGGGAGAGACCCAGTACTTC. It is translated as CASRLTSGGETQYF.

This clone appeared a few times. V gene TRBV6-1 combines with J gene TRBJ1-5, with unresolved D. Germline CDR1 and CDR2: MNHNS and SASEGT. The germline V and J ends were trimmed by 3 bases and 9 bases, with 9 bases remaining between them. The length of the CDR3 is 12 residues. The CDR3 spells CASSDPSRPQHF. In nucleotides, the CDR3 is TGTGCCAGCAGTGACCCCAGTCGGCCCCAGCATTTT.

The rearrangement joins TRBV4-1 to TRBJ2-1, with TRBD2 matching over 8 bases. This CDR3 is built from 17 residues. V shed 0 bases and J 7 bases; nucleotides not matched to a gene: 11. CDR1 is MGHRA, CDR2 YSYEKL, per germline. The CDR3 here is CASSQERLAGPNNEQFF. In nucleotides, the CDR3 is TGCGCCAGCAGCCAAGAGAGGCTAGCGGGCCCCAATAATGAGCAGTTCTTC.

This clone has only a few counts. The CDR3, as DNA: TGCGCCAGCAGCTTCAGCGGGAAAGGGTACGAGCAGTACTTC. As protein: CASSFSGKGYEQYF. The chain employs TRBV5-1 and TRBJ2-7; 7 bases line up with TRBD2. Germline loops: CDR1 SGHRS, CDR2 YFSETQ. CDR3 length: 14 amino acids. The V segment lost 2 bases and the J segment 4 bases; nucleotides outside the gene matches: 6. The complete variable domain, with remaining parts taken from reference TRBV5-1 and TRBJ2-7, reads KAGVTQTPRYLIKTRGQQVTLSCSPISGHRSVSWYQQTPGQGLQFLFEYFSETQRNKGNFPGRFSGRQFSNSRSEMNVSTLELGDSALYLCASSFSGKGYEQYFGPGTRLTVT.

This chain connects TRBV30 to TRBJ1-2, with D possibly TRBD1 on 5 matching bases. CDR3 length equals 12 residues. V lost 8 bases to trimming and J lost 4 bases, with 14 bases between them. Germline CDR1 and CDR2: GTSNPN and SVGIG (reference sequence). CDR3 region: CAVQGHLYGYTF. DNA for the CDR3: TGTGCCGTTCAAGGACACCTCTATGGCTACACCTTC.

This clone was observed a few times. J is TRBJ1-1 and V is TRBV6-4; no clear D. V was shortened by 4 bases and J by 0 bases, with 6 bases between the two germline ends. The CDR3 sequence is 13 residues long. CDR1 and CDR2 from the germline V gene are MRHNA and SNTAGT. The CDR3 here is CASSVRVNTEAFF. The CDR3 DNA reads TGTGCCAGCAGTGTGAGGGTGAACACTGAAGCTTTCTTT.

This clone appeared once. The J gene is TRBJ2-1, the V gene TRBV27; 8 bases map to TRBD2. This CDR3 comprises 15 residues. In germline, CDR1 is MNHEY, CDR2 SMNVEV (reference sequence). Trimming at V came to 0 bases and at J to 6 bases, leaving 4 bases not matched to a gene. The CDR3 reads CASSLSWTSSNEQFF. In DNA form, the CDR3 reads TGTGCCAGCAGTTTATCGTGGACTAGCAGCAATGAGCAGTTCTTC.

The chain combines TRBV28 with TRBJ2-1; 14 bases are shared with TRBD2. Unmatched junction bases numbered 7, after V lost 1 base and J lost 5 bases. There are 18 residues in the CDR3. Germline-derived CDR1 and CDR2 are MDHEN and SYDVKM. The CDR3 here is CASSLYRLAGGENNEQFF. In DNA, the CDR3 is TGTGCCAGCAGTTTATATAGACTAGCGGGAGGGGAGAACAATGAGCAGTTCTTC.

The chain uses TRBV7-2 and TRBJ1-1, with D perhaps matching TRBD1 (5 bases). This CDR3 is 14 amino acids long. The germline V gene has CDR1 SGHTA and CDR2 FQGNSA. V dropped 5 bases and J dropped 1 base, with 11 bases sitting between them. CDR3 region: CASSPETGNTEAFF. The DNA for the CDR3 is TGTGCCAGCAGCCCTGAAACAGGGAACACTGAAGCTTTCTTT.

The rearrangement uses TRBV28 and TRBJ1-1, with TRBD1 matching over 8 bases. Germline-derived CDR1 and CDR2 are MDHEN and SYDVKM. The CDR3 contains 12 residues. With V trimmed by 6 bases and J by 9 bases, 6 bases remained unmatched. CDR3 nucleotide sequence: TGTGCCAGCAGCCTCAGACAGGGGCAAGCTTTCTTT. The encoded protein is CASSLRQGQAFF.

V gene TRBV7-9 combines with J gene TRBJ2-7; perhaps TRBD2 as D (6 bases). CDR1 SEHNR and CDR2 FQNEAQ come from the germline V gene (reference sequence). The CDR3 is 12 residues long. The V end was cut by 11 bases, the J end by 0 bases, with 11 bases between. The CDR3 is CAGRDSSYEQYF. The CDR3 bases are TGTGCCGGGCGGGACTCCTCCTACGAGCAGTACTTC.

For this clone: At one end, the junction sequence differs from germline, possibly due to a read error. The chain recombines TRBV28 with TRBJ2-7, with TRBD1 matching over 9 bases. The CDR3 totals 16 residues. From germline, CDR1 is MDHEN and CDR2 SYDVKM. The CDR3 is CASSPSGQGRSYGQYF. The CDR3 DNA follows: TGTGCCAGCAGTCCCTCGGGACAGGGCCGCTCCTACGGGCAGTACTTC.

The chain recombines TRBV11-2 with TRBJ1-6, with 8 bases that match TRBD1. V lost 4 bases, J lost 9 bases, and 8 bases stayed unmatched. The CDR3 length is 15 residues. Germline CDR1 and CDR2: SGHAT and FQNNGV. DNA of the CDR3: TGTGCCAGCAGCTCCTACCAGGGGGCTGGTTCACCCCTCCACTTT. Translating it yields CASSSYQGAGSPLHF.

This chain connects TRBV27 to TRBJ2-3, with a weak D call TRBD1 (5 bases). Trimming shortened V by 0 bases and J by 2 bases, and 9 bases separated the two germline ends. This CDR3 spans 15 amino acids. CDR1 is MNHEY, CDR2 SMNVEV, per germline (reference sequence). CDR3 nucleotide sequence: TGTGCCAGCAGTTTATCGGCAGGGAACACAGATACGCAGTATTTT. The encoded protein is CASSLSAGNTDTQYF.

A single count supports this clone. CDR3 sequence reads: CASSELYSNQPQHF. DNA of the CDR3: TGTGCCAGCAGTGAGCTATATAGCAATCAGCCCCAGCATTTT. The gene calls are TRBV2 and TRBJ1-5; D unclear. CDR3 length: 14 amino acids. Germline lookup yields CDR1 SNHLY and CDR2 FYNNEI. Trimming stripped 3 bases from V and 0 bases from J, with 6 bases between.

The rearrangement links TRBV5-6 to TRBJ2-7; TRBD1 matches at 8 bases. Trimming took 4 bases from V and 2 from J; bases not matched to a gene: 8. Per the germline V gene, CDR1 is SGHDT and CDR2 is YYEEEE. The CDR3 covers 15 residues. CDR3 sequence reads: CASSKGTGPTYEQYF. CDR3 bases: TGTGCCAGCAGCAAGGGGACAGGCCCGACCTACGAGCAGTACTTC.

The rearrangement joins TRBV7-3 to TRBJ2-3; D call uncertain. V was shortened by 5 bases and J by 0 bases, with 18 bases between the two germline ends. The CDR3 has 17 amino acids. Germline CDR1 reads SGHTA; CDR2 reads FQGTGA. The CDR3 DNA reads as TGTGCCAGCAGCCCCAAAGTTCTCGCCGGGAGCACAGATACGCAGTATTTT. As protein: CASSPKVLAGSTDTQYF.

The chain has TRBV6-5 and TRBJ2-7; D unresolved. This CDR3 region has 13 residues. The ends were cut back, 5 bases at V and 2 bases at J, with 10 bases in the middle. Germline lookup yields CDR1 MNHEY and CDR2 SVGAGI. CDR3 sequence: CASSQTETYEQYF. CDR3 nucleotides: TGTGCCAGCAGTCAGACTGAAACCTACGAGCAGTACTTC.

V and J are TRBV10-3 and TRBJ1-5; the D gene is possibly TRBD1 (5 bases). The V gene lost 6 bases and the J gene lost 6 bases, with 15 bases spanning the gap. CDR1 and CDR2 (germline): ENHRY, SYGVKD. This CDR3 has 14 residues. The CDR3: CAISDREGTQPQHF. The CDR3 DNA is TGTGCCATCAGCGATAGGGAGGGGACTCAGCCCCAGCATTTT.